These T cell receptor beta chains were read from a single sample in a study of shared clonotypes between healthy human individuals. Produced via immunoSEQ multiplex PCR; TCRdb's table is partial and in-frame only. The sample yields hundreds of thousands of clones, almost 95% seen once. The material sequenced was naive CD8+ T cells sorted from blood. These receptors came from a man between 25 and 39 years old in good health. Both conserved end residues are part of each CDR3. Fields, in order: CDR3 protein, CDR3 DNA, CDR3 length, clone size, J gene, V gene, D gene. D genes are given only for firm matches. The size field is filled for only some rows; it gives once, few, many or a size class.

CASSLIPYNEQFF TGTGCCAGCAGCTTAATCCCCTACAATGAGCAGTTCTTC 13 - TRBJ2-1 TRBV7-9 -
CASGSGTSGSYNEQFF TGTGCTAGTGGCTCCGGGACTAGCGGCTCCTACAATGAGCAGTTCTTC 16 - TRBJ2-1 TRBV12-5 TRBD2
CATSRLLAGGPHEQYF TGTGCCACCAGCAGGCTACTAGCGGGAGGGCCCCACGAGCAGTACTTC 16 once TRBJ2-7 TRBV15 TRBD2
CASSPGTSDEQYF TGTGCCAGCAGCCCCGGGACTAGCGACGAGCAGTACTTC 13 - TRBJ2-7 TRBV7-6 TRBD2
CASSQRGLAGYEQYF TGCGCCAGCAGCCAACGGGGACTAGCGGGATACGAGCAGTACTTC 15 - TRBJ2-7 TRBV4-1 TRBD2
CASSPGGSWNTEAFF TGTGCCAGCAGCCCTGGAGGGTCGTGGAACACTGAAGCTTTCTTT 15 - TRBJ1-1 TRBV11-2 -
CASSPKETQYF TGTGCCAGCAGCCCGAAAGAGACCCAGTACTTC 11 - TRBJ2-5 TRBV7-6 -
CASSGTEYGYTF TGTGCCAGCAGCGGGACAGAATATGGCTACACCTTC 12 - TRBJ1-2 TRBV9 -
CASSQGLAGVNEQFF TGTGCCAGCAGCCAGGGACTAGCGGGAGTTAATGAGCAGTTCTTC 15 - TRBJ2-1 TRBV7-9 TRBD2
CASSLVLRASGRSDTQYF TGCGCCAGCAGCTTGGTTTTGAGGGCTAGCGGGAGGTCAGATACGCAGTATTTT 18 - TRBJ2-3 TRBV5-1 TRBD2